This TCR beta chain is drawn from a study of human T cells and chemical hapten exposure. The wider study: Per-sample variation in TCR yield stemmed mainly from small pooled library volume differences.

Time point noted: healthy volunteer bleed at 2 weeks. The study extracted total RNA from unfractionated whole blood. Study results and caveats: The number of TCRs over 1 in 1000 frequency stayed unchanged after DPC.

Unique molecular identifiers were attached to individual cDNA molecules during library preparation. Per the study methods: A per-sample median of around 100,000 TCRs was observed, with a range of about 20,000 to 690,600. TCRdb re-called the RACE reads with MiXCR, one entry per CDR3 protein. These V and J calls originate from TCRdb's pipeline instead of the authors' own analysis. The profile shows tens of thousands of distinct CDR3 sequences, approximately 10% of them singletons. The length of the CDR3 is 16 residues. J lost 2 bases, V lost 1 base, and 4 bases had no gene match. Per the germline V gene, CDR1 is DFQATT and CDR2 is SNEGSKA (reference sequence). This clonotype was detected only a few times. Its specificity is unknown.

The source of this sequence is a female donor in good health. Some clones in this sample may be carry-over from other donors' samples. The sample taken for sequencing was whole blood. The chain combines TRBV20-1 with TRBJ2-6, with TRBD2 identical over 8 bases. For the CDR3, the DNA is TGCAGTGCTAGAGCAGCGGGAGTTGCTGGGGCCAACGTCCTGACTTTC. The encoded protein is CSARAAGVAGANVLTF.